This entry describes one T cell receptor (beta chain). The sample belongs to a study of CD4 and CD8 cells across lung adenocarcinoma regions. One entry per CDR3 protein results from TCRdb running MiXCR on the PCR reads. The sample yields roughly 4,500 distinct CDR3 sequences, 40% to 60% seen once. Donors had localized lung adenocarcinoma, a non-small cell lung cancer. This CDR3 region has 10 residues. Trimming left V 7 bases short and J 6 bases short, with 5 bases between. CDR1 and CDR2 (germline): WNHNN, SYGVQD (reference sequence). Input material: CD4+ T cells from the center of a lung tumor. The source of this sequence is a female donor with lung adenocarcinoma. The CD4 and CD8 labels of this study may be unreliable. This chain connects TRBV10-1 to TRBJ2-3, with D unresolved. The DNA for the CDR3 is TGCGCCAGCACAAGGGATACGCAGTATTTT. Amino acids: CASTRDTQYF.